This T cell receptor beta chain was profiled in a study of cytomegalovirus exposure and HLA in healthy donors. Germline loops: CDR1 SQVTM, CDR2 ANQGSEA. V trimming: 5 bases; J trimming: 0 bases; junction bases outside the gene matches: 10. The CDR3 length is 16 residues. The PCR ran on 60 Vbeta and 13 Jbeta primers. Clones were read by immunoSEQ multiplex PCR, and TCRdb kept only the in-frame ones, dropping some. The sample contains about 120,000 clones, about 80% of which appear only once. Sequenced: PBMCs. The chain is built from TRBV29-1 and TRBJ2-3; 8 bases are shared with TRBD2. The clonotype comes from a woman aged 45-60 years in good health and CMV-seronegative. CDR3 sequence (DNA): TGCAGCGTTCAAGGGGCTAGCGGGTCTAGCACAGATACGCAGTATTTT. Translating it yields CSVQGASGSSTDTQYF.